This T cell receptor (beta chain) was identified during a study of blood T cell repertoires in COVID-19. Study-level information: Acute and convalescent COVID-19 specimens originated in the United States, Italy and Spain.

Some clones are missing from TCRdb's copy, which holds only in-frame ones; the method was immunoSEQ multiplex PCR. The sample holds 100,000 or so clones, roughly 80% seen once. CDR1 is LNHDA, CDR2 SQIVND, per germline (reference sequence). V lost 3 bases and J 1 base, leaving 15 bases between the germline ends. There are 16 residues in the CDR3. This TCR was recovered from a woman aged 60-70 years with acute or convalescent COVID-19. V and J are TRBV19 and TRBJ1-1; no firm D call. The specimen sequenced was peripheral blood. CDR3: CASSMLGALRNTEAFF. CDR3 sequence (DNA): TGTGCCAGTAGTATGCTCGGTGCCCTGAGGAACACTGAAGCTTTCTTT. The variable domain in full, completed from reference TRBV19 and TRBJ1-1, reads DGGITQSPKYLFRKEGQNVTLSCEQNLNHDAMYWYRQDPGQGLRLIYYSQIVNDFQKGDIAEGYSVSREKKESFPLTVTSAQKNPTAFYLCASSMLGALRNTEAFFGQGTRLTVV.